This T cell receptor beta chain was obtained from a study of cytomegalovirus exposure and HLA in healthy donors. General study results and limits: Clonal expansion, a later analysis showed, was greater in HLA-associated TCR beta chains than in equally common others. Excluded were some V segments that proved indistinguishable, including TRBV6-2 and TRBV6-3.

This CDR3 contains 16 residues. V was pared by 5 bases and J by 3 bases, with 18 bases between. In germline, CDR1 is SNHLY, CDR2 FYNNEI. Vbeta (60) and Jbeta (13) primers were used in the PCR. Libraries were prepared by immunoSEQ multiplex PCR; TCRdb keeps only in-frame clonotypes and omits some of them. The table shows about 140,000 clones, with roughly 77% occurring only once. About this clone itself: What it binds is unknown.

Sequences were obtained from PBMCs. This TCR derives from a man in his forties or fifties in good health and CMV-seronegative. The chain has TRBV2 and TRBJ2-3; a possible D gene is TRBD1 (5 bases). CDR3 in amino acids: CASSSPVGHSTDTQYF. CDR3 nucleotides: TGTGCCAGCAGTTCCCCTGTTGGACACTCAACAGATACGCAGTATTTT.